The clone carrying this T cell receptor beta chain was seen a few times. The sample originates from a study of blood T cell repertoires in COVID-19. The wider study: Sources were T cells, B-cell-depleted T cells, or PBMCs; the material itself was cDNA or gDNA.

V was pared by 0 bases and J by 4 bases, with 6 bases of the junction left unmatched. Germline CDR1 MNHEY, CDR2 SVGAGI. This CDR3 comprises 16 residues. In the original processing: Reference gene primer amplification in the assay estimated nucleated cell counts. The table came from immunoSEQ multiplex PCR; TCRdb's copy has only in-frame clones and leaves some out. The V and J calls and the clone size are those of that table, but D and trimming were determined from the DNA. The sample carries approximately 250,000 clones, around nine tenths recorded once. The sequenced sample consisted of peripheral blood. The source is a man aged 35 to 55 with active or convalescent COVID-19. The J gene is TRBJ1-2, the V gene TRBV6-5; 9 bases line up with TRBD1. The CDR3 DNA reads as TGTGCCAGCAGTTACTCGTCAGGGGGACAGGGCTATGGCTACACCTTC. It specifies CASSYSSGGQGYGYTF.